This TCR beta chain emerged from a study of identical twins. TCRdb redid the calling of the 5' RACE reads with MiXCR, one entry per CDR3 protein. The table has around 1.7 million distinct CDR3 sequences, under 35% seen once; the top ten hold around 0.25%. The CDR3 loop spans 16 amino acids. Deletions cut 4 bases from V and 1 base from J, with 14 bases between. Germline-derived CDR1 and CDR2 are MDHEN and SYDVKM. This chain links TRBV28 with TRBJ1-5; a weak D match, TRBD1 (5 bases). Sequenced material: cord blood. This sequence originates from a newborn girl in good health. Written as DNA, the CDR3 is TGTGCCAGCAGTTCCCCTAGGGGTCGGAGCAATCAGCCCCAGCATTTT. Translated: CASSSPRGRSNQPQHF.